This T cell receptor (beta chain) was sequenced in a study of cytomegalovirus exposure and HLA in healthy donors. From germline, CDR1 is ENHRY and CDR2 SYGVKD. This CDR3 comprises 16 residues. Unmatched junction bases numbered 4, after V lost 4 bases and J lost 0 bases. The study, taken as a whole, reports: Researchers reported in a later analysis that a missense DCLRE1C variant was tied to TCR beta V- and J-gene trimming. CMV antigen specificity of a few CMV-associated chains was confirmed in vitro. Per a later analysis, HLA-associated TCR beta chains showed more clonal expansion than other, equally common TCR beta chains.

This clone came up a few times. What it recognizes is unknown. PCR was performed using 60 Vbeta and 13 Jbeta primers. Profiling relied on immunoSEQ multiplex PCR, and the TCRdb table lists in-frame clones only, not all of them. The sample yields 130,000 or so clones, approximately 9% seen once. The source of this sequence is a woman between 40 and 55 years old in good health and CMV-seropositive. Specimen: PBMCs. This rearrangement joins TRBV10-3 to TRBJ2-2, with 8 bases fitting TRBD2. The CDR3 bases are TGTGCCATCAGTGTCGGGGGGGGGTCGAACACCGGGGAGCTGTTTTTT. It codes for CAISVGGGSNTGELFF.